The 30 T cell receptor beta chains below come from one sample, sequenced in a study of CD8 T cells in Susac syndrome. The RNA input was 0.5 to 1 ug, and it was reverse transcribed with random hexamers. MiXCR was run by TCRdb on the immunoSEQ multiplex PCR reads, yielding one entry per CDR3 protein. The sample lists fewer than 80,000 distinct CDR3 sequences; approximately 94% were seen once. Sequences were obtained from CD8+ T cells from PBMCs. These receptors were obtained from a human donor with Susac syndrome.

The chain is built from TRBV5-1 and TRBJ1-2, with 8 bases matching TRBD1. CDR1 and CDR2 (germline): SGHRS, YFSETQ. After removal of 4 bases from V and 6 bases from J, the junction contained 2 bases not matched to a gene. This CDR3 is 12 amino acids long. CDR3 bases: TGCGCCAGCAGCCGGACAGGGAATGGCTACACCTTC. The encoded protein is CASSRTGNGYTF.

The chain is built from TRBV27 and TRBJ1-6, with 7 bases matching TRBD1. CDR3 length equals 14 residues. Germline V gives CDR1 MNHEY, CDR2 SMNVEV (reference sequence). V shed 4 bases and J 9 bases; nucleotides not matched to a gene: 6. CDR3 in DNA: TGTGCCAGCAGTTCCTGGACAGGCCTTTCACCCCTCCACTTT. Its translation is CASSSWTGLSPLHF.

This chain joins TRBV11-2 and TRBJ2-1, with D possibly TRBD1 on 5 matching bases. The CDR3 spans 14 residues. Trimming shortened V by 1 base and J by 7 bases, and 11 bases separated the two germline ends. CDR1 is SGHAT and CDR2 is FQNNGV in the germline V gene. CDR3 residues: CASSLAQGGNEQFF. For the CDR3, the DNA is TGTGCCAGCAGCTTAGCCCAGGGCGGAAATGAGCAGTTCTTC.

The J gene is TRBJ2-6, the V gene TRBV5-1; D is unresolved. Looked up from germline, CDR1 is SGHRS and CDR2 is YFSETQ. With 9 bases removed from V and 1 base from J, the gap between germline ends came to 5 bases. CDR3 length: 12 amino acids. The CDR3 coding sequence is TGCGCCACCCAATCTGGGGCCAACGTCCTGACTTTC. Translation gives CATQSGANVLTF.

The chain is built from TRBV5-1 and TRBJ2-7; 7 bases line up with TRBD1. Trimming cost V 3 bases and J 2 bases; bases outside gene matches: 8. In germline, CDR1 is SGHRS, CDR2 YFSETQ. This CDR3 has 15 amino acids. In DNA form, the CDR3 reads TGCGCCAGCAGCTCAGACGGCCAGGGGGCCTACGAGCAGTACTTC. Its translation is CASSSDGQGAYEQYF.

The V gene is TRBV7-8, the J gene TRBJ1-1; 8 nucleotides line up with TRBD1. CDR3 length: 15 amino acids. Germline values: CDR1 SGHVS, CDR2 FQNEAQ. J gave up 4 bases and V 5 bases, and 9 bases lay outside the gene matches. The CDR3 DNA follows: TGTGCCAGCAGCCCCTCCGGGACAGGCGGCACTGAAGCTTTCTTT. Translation gives CASSPSGTGGTEAFF.

The V and J genes are TRBV4-3 and TRBJ1-2; no clear D gene. CDR3 length: 12 residues. With 2 bases removed from V and 7 bases from J, the gap between germline ends came to 8 bases. Germline CDR1 LGHNA, CDR2 YSLEER. The chain's CDR3 is CASSQPPGGYTF. CDR3 nucleotides: TGCGCCAGCAGCCAACCGCCGGGTGGCTACACCTTC.

This chain joins TRBV20-1 and TRBJ2-7; TRBD2 agrees at 14 bases. Germline assignment: CDR1 DFQATT and CDR2 SNEGSKA (reference sequence). The length of the CDR3 is 14 residues. Unmatched junction bases numbered 3, after V lost 6 bases and J lost 2 bases. CDR3 nucleotides: TGCAGTGCCAGGGGACTAGCGGGGGCCTACGAGCAGTACTTC. Translating gives CSARGLAGAYEQYF.

This chain joins TRBV12-5 and TRBJ2-5; D possibly corresponds to TRBD2 (7 bases). Germline V gene lookup returns CDR1 LGHNT and CDR2 FRNRAP. The CDR3 length is 14 residues. V gave up 6 bases and J gave up 2 bases, with 13 bases separating them. The CDR3 DNA sequence: TGTGCTAGTGGGCCGGGGGGCGCACAAGAGACCCAGTACTTC. Protein sequence: CASGPGGAQETQYF. Looking up the rest from reference TRBV12-5 and TRBJ2-5 gives the full variable domain: DARVTQTPRHKVTEMGQEVTMRCQPILGHNTVFWYRQTMMQGLELLAYFRNRAPLDDSGMPKDRFSAEMPDATLATLKIQPSEPRDSAVYFCASGPGGAQETQYFGPGTRLLVL.

The J gene is TRBJ2-4, the V gene TRBV3-1; D may be TRBD2 (6 bases). Germline CDR1 and CDR2: LGHDT and YNNKEL (reference sequence). CDR3 size: 16 residues. V was shortened by 0 bases and J by 2 bases, with 11 bases between the two germline ends. The CDR3 DNA reads as TGTGCCAGCAGCCAAGACGGCGGGATCTCCAAAAACATTCAGTACTTC. Protein sequence: CASSQDGGISKNIQYF.

In regard to this clonotype: The germline gene is not matched at one end of the junction; a read error may be the cause. The chain employs TRBV7-9 and TRBJ2-5, with 8 bases that match TRBD2. The CDR3 has 13 residues. Germline assignment: CDR1 SEHNR and CDR2 FQNEAQ (reference sequence). Here the CDR3 DNA reads TGCGCCAGCAGCTTAAGCGGGAGAGAGACCCAGTACTTC. As protein: CASSLSGRETQYF.

CDR3 coding DNA: TGTGCCAGCAGGCTCTACCCTAACAATGAGCAGTTCTTC. Translated, it gives CASRLYPNNEQFF. The V gene is TRBV7-8, the J gene TRBJ2-1; no firm D call. Germline CDR1 SGHVS, CDR2 FQNEAQ. This CDR3 has 13 residues. V was trimmed by 6 bases and J by 5 bases, leaving 11 bases between them. Based on the CDR3 plus reference TRBV7-8 and TRBJ2-1, the full variable domain is GAGVSQSPRYKVAKRGQDVALRCDPISGHVSLFWYQQALGQGPEFLTYFQNEAQLDKSGLPSDRFFAERPEGSVSTLKIQRTQQEDSAVYLCASRLYPNNEQFFGPGTRLTVL.

In DNA, the CDR3 is TGCGCCAGCAGCCACAAGCCCCCCGACAGGCGGGATGAGCAGTTCTTC. This gives the protein CASSHKPPDRRDEQFF. The chain employs TRBV4-1 and TRBJ2-1; D might be TRBD1 (6 bases). CDR3 size: 16 residues. Germline V gene data show CDR1 as MGHRA and CDR2 as YSYEKL. The ends were cut back, 3 bases at V and 8 bases at J, with 20 bases in the middle.

The rearrangement joins TRBV27 to TRBJ2-1, with TRBD1 matching 9 bases. Germline V gene lookup returns CDR1 MNHEY and CDR2 SMNVEV (reference sequence). Trimming at V came to 6 bases and at J to 2 bases, leaving 5 bases not matched to a gene. This CDR3 comprises 15 residues. CDR3 protein: CASSSRDRAYNEQFF. The CDR3 coding sequence is TGTGCCAGCAGCAGCCGGGACAGGGCCTACAATGAGCAGTTCTTC.

The rearrangement uses TRBV14 and TRBJ1-1; no reliable D call. Germline CDR1 is SGHDN and CDR2 is FVKESK. V was cut by 3 bases and J by 2 bases, with 16 bases left in between. The CDR3 contains 16 residues. The CDR3 nucleotides read TGTGCCAGCAGCCAGAGGCAGCAACTTCTAAACACTGAAGCTTTCTTT. This codes for CASSQRQQLLNTEAFF.

This chain uses TRBV7-9 with TRBJ2-7; 10 positions match TRBD1. With V trimmed by 5 bases and J by 2 bases, 6 bases remained unmatched. The CDR3 spans 15 residues. Germline V gives CDR1 SEHNR, CDR2 FQNEAQ (reference sequence). The CDR3 nucleotides read TGTGCCAGCAGCCCCAGGGACAGGGGTCCCTACGAGCAGTACTTC. Its translation is CASSPRDRGPYEQYF.

The rearrangement uses TRBV7-6 and TRBJ1-6; D is uncertain. The germline V gene has CDR1 SGHVS and CDR2 FNYEAQ. The CDR3 sequence is 15 residues long. The germline V and J ends were trimmed by 6 bases and 2 bases, with 11 bases remaining between them. The CDR3 coding sequence is TGTGCCAGCAGTAAAAGGCCCCCCTATAATTCACCCCTCCACTTT. It yields the protein CASSKRPPYNSPLHF.

As regards this clonotype: Compared with germline, one end of the junction differs, possibly owing to a read error. This sequence joins TRBV7-9 and TRBJ1-2, with D possibly TRBD1 on 5 matching bases. The CDR3 is 15 amino acids. The germline CDR1 and CDR2 sequences are SEHNR and FQNEAQ (reference sequence). CDR3 bases: TGTGCCAGCAGCTTAGATGGCGGGGACCACTATGGCTACACTTTC. Its translation: CASSLDGGDHYGYTF. Variable domain in full (rest from reference TRBV7-9 and TRBJ1-2): DTGVSQNPRHKITKRGQNVTFRCDPISEHNRLYWYRQTLGQGPEFLTYFQNEAQLEKSRLLSDRFSAERPKGSFSTLEIQRTEQGDSAMYLCASSLDGGDHYGYTFGSGTRLTVV.

This clonotype was seen just once. The chain joins TRBV27 to TRBJ1-5; the D is unclear. Germline CDR1 reads MNHEY; CDR2 reads SMNVEV (reference sequence). The CDR3 is made up of 14 amino acids. V lost 4 bases and J 0 bases, leaving 7 bases between the germline ends. This CDR3 is CASSSGNSNQPQHF. CDR3 DNA: TGTGCCAGCAGTTCGGGCAATAGCAATCAGCCCCAGCATTTT.

In its sample, this clonotype was seen once. The J gene is TRBJ2-7, the V gene TRBV20-1; possibly TRBD1 for D (6 bases). This CDR3 is 16 amino acids long. V gave up 6 bases and J gave up 7 bases, with 28 bases separating them. The germline V gene has CDR1 DFQATT and CDR2 SNEGSKA (reference sequence). The CDR3 DNA reads as TGCAGTGCCCACCAGGAGCCAGGGGCATACCCCTGGGAGCAGTACTTC. Amino acids: CSAHQEPGAYPWEQYF.

The rearrangement joins TRBV10-3 to TRBJ1-5, with D possibly TRBD1 on 5 matching bases. CDR3 size: 15 residues. Per the germline V gene, CDR1 is ENHRY and CDR2 is SYGVKD. Trimming removed 1 base from V and 7 bases from J, with 14 bases in between. CDR3 residues: CAISEYEGEGQPQHF. The CDR3 bases are TGTGCCATCAGTGAGTATGAGGGCGAGGGGCAGCCCCAGCATTTT.

The chain is built from TRBV2 and TRBJ2-2; D unresolved. Germline V gene sequence: CDR1 SNHLY, CDR2 FYNNEI. The V end was cut by 8 bases, the J end by 4 bases, with 5 bases between. The CDR3 is made up of 11 amino acids. The CDR3 loop reads CASGATGELFF. The CDR3 nucleotides read TGTGCCAGCGGAGCCACCGGGGAGCTGTTTTTT.

This rearrangement joins TRBV6-2 or TRBV6-3 to TRBJ2-4, with 14 nucleotides matching TRBD2. The V segment lost 5 bases and the J segment 7 bases; nucleotides outside the gene matches: 4. Germline V CDR1 and CDR2: MNHEY, SVGEGT. This CDR3 has 15 amino acids. The CDR3 DNA reads as TGTGCCAGCAGTCCCCGGACTAGCGGGGGGAACATTCAGTACTTC. As protein: CASSPRTSGGNIQYF.

V gene TRBV30 combines with J gene TRBJ2-2, with a weak D call TRBD1 (5 bases). Trimming removed 1 base at V and 1 base at J, with 7 bases between. This CDR3 comprises 14 residues. Germline assignment: CDR1 GTSNPN and CDR2 SVGIG (reference sequence). The DNA for the CDR3 is TGTGCCTGGAGTGAGGGGCTGAACACCGGGGAGCTGTTTTTT. This translates into CAWSEGLNTGELFF.

J is TRBJ2-2 and V is TRBV11-1; 11 bases line up with TRBD2. The trim removed 1 base at V and 1 base at J, leaving 11 bases unmatched. The CDR3 consists of 20 residues. Germline CDR1 and CDR2: SGHAT and FQDESV (reference sequence). The CDR3, as DNA: TGTGCCAGCAGCTTAGAGGACCTAGCGGGGGGATTCAGGAACACCGGGGAGCTGTTTTTT. It translates to CASSLEDLAGGFRNTGELFF. Full variable domain (remainder filled in from reference TRBV11-1 and TRBJ2-2): EAEVAQSPRYKITEKSQAVAFWCDPISGHATLYWYRQILGQGPELLVQFQDESVVDDSQLPKDRFSAERLKGVDSTLKIQPAELGDSAMYLCASSLEDLAGGFRNTGELFFGEGSRLTVL.

V usage is TRBV9 and J usage is TRBJ2-2; 9 positions match TRBD2. Germline loops: CDR1 SGDLS, CDR2 YYNGEE. Trimming at V came to 3 bases and at J to 7 bases, leaving 4 bases not matched to a gene. The length of the CDR3 is 14 residues. The CDR3 is CASSEPAGGGELFF. The CDR3 region has the DNA TGTGCCAGCAGCGAGCCAGCGGGGGGCGGGGAGCTGTTTTTT. Using reference TRBV9 and TRBJ2-2 for the parts outside the CDR3, the full variable domain is DSGVTQTPKHLITATGQRVTLRCSPRSGDLSVYWYQQSLDQGLQFLIQYYNGEERAKGNILERFSAQQFPDLHSELNLSSLELGDSALYFCASSEPAGGGELFFGEGSRLTVL.

The V and J genes are TRBV30 and TRBJ1-2, with 7 bases lining up with TRBD1. V dropped 3 bases and J dropped 3; count of bases not matched to a gene: 1. The germline V gene has CDR1 GTSNPN and CDR2 SVGIG (reference sequence). This CDR3 contains 12 residues. CDR3 nucleotides: TGTGCCTGGAGCGGGACAGACTATGGCTACACCTTC. Translated, it gives CAWSGTDYGYTF.

J is TRBJ2-1 and V is TRBV7-8; a weak D match, TRBD2 (6 bases). CDR3 length equals 14 residues. Germline assignment: CDR1 SGHVS and CDR2 FQNEAQ. The V gene lost 6 bases and the J gene lost 10 bases, with 19 bases spanning the gap. The CDR3 region is CASRPGPPGGEQFF. CDR3 DNA sequence: TGTGCCAGCAGACCGGGACCGCCCGGAGGGGAGCAGTTCTTC. The entire variable domain, with the rest obtained from reference TRBV7-8 and TRBJ2-1, is as follows: GAGVSQSPRYKVAKRGQDVALRCDPISGHVSLFWYQQALGQGPEFLTYFQNEAQLDKSGLPSDRFFAERPEGSVSTLKIQRTQQEDSAVYLCASRPGPPGGEQFFGPGTRLTVL.

The chain uses TRBV9 and TRBJ1-5; 9 bases agree with TRBD1. The V and J ends lost 0 bases and 2 bases, in that order; junction bases with no gene match: 0. The germline V gene has CDR1 SGDLS and CDR2 YYNGEE. The CDR3 length is 15 residues. DNA of the CDR3: TGTGCCAGCAGCGTAGGGGACAGGGGCAATCAGCCCCAGCATTTT. As protein: CASSVGDRGNQPQHF.

The chain employs TRBV5-5 and TRBJ2-3; D tentatively fits TRBD1 or TRBD2 (5 bases each). The CDR3 runs 13 residues. The V end lost 0 bases, the J end lost 6 bases, and 8 bases lay between the germline ends. CDR1 and CDR2 (germline): SGHKS, YYEKEE (reference sequence). CDR3 sequence: CASSLAWGDTQYF. As DNA, the CDR3 is TGTGCCAGCAGCTTGGCCTGGGGGGATACGCAGTATTTT.